This T cell receptor beta chain emerged from a study of cytomegalovirus exposure and HLA in healthy donors. V was pared by 5 bases and J by 2 bases, with 10 bases between. This CDR3 spans 13 amino acids. CDR1 is SGHRS and CDR2 is YFSETQ in the germline V gene. PCR primers comprised 60 Vbeta and 13 Jbeta primers. TCRdb keeps only in-frame clones here, not all; method: immunoSEQ multiplex PCR. The repertoire has 150,000 to 200,000 clones, roughly four fifths of them found once; the top ten carry around 2.1%. Sequences were obtained from PBMCs. The TCR comes from a woman younger than 35 in good health and CMV-seropositive. The V gene is TRBV5-1, the J gene TRBJ1-2; no definite D call. CDR3 protein: CASRLTENYGYTF. DNA of the CDR3: TGCGCCAGCAGACTGACTGAAAACTATGGCTACACCTTC. Supplemented by reference TRBV5-1 and TRBJ1-2, the full variable domain reads KAGVTQTPRYLIKTRGQQVTLSCSPISGHRSVSWYQQTPGQGLQFLFEYFSETQRNKGNFPGRFSGRQFSNSRSEMNVSTLELGDSALYLCASRLTENYGYTFGSGTRLTVV.